Below are 20 T cell receptor beta chains sequenced from a single sample in a study of shared clonotypes between healthy human individuals. The protocol was immunoSEQ multiplex PCR, while the TCRdb copy is restricted to in-frame clones and leaves out a portion. The sample contains approximately 2.5 million clones, 90% to 95% of which appear only once. Sequenced sample: naive CD4+ T cells from PBMCs. Subset specified: CD45RA+ positively selected. All receptors come from a man between 18 and 29 years old in good health. Some clones in this sample may be carry-over from other donors' samples.

The genes are TRBV5-1 and TRBJ1-3; D perhaps matches TRBD1 (5 bases). Germline V gene sequence: CDR1 SGHRS, CDR2 YFSETQ. The CDR3 is made up of 14 amino acids. Trimming cost V 8 bases and J 0 bases, with 12 bases left between them. CDR3: CASRDAASGNTIYF. CDR3 DNA: TGCGCCAGTCGGGACGCGGCCTCTGGAAACACCATATATTTT.

The J gene is TRBJ1-2, the V gene TRBV6-5; D remains unclear. Germline V gene sequence: CDR1 MNHEY, CDR2 SVGAGI. CDR3 size: 14 residues. Trimming took off 4 bases at V and 4 bases at J, with 13 bases between the two ends. CDR3 protein: CASSFLGEGYGYTF. CDR3 coding DNA: TGTGCCAGCAGTTTCCTCGGGGAGGGCTATGGCTACACCTTC.

The genes are TRBV28 and TRBJ2-7, with 8 positions matching TRBD1. Germline V gene lookup returns CDR1 MDHEN and CDR2 SYDVKM. CDR3 length: 14 residues. V lost 6 bases, J lost 5 bases, and 9 bases stayed unmatched. The CDR3 spells CASSSTGAGNEQYF. The CDR3 DNA sequence: TGTGCCAGCAGCTCGACAGGGGCTGGTAACGAGCAGTACTTC.

The table lists this clone with a count of one. This same CDR3 is encoded by further DNA sequences in the sample. The CDR3 DNA follows: TGTGCCAGTAGCAGGACAGGGGACACTGAAGCTTTCTTT. As protein: CASSRTGDTEAFF. This chain connects TRBV19 to TRBJ1-1; 9 bases match TRBD1. The CDR3 contains 13 residues. The V gene's germline CDR1 is LNHDA and CDR2 SQIVND (reference sequence). Trimming took 6 bases from V and 3 from J; bases not matched to a gene: 2.

The chain uses TRBV15 and TRBJ2-3; no definite D call. V lost 1 base and J 7 bases, leaving 18 bases between the germline ends. Germline V gene sequence: CDR1 LNHNV, CDR2 YYDKDF (reference sequence). The CDR3 consists of 16 residues. This chain's CDR3 is CATSRAPRGGSHTQYF. CDR3 bases: TGTGCCACCAGCAGAGCACCCCGAGGCGGCAGCCATACGCAGTATTTT.

The chain combines TRBV4-2 with TRBJ1-1; D perhaps matches TRBD1 (5 bases). V was trimmed by 3 bases and J by 3 bases, leaving 17 bases between them. CDR3 length: 16 amino acids. Germline-derived CDR1 and CDR2 are LGHNA and YNFKEQ. The CDR3 sequence: CASSQDDLRGDTEAFF. CDR3 DNA: TGTGCCAGCAGCCAGGACGATTTAAGAGGGGACACTGAAGCTTTCTTT.

V and J are TRBV5-4 and TRBJ1-4; TRBD1 is a possible D gene (5 bases). CDR3 length equals 16 residues. Germline CDR1 SGHNT, CDR2 YYREEE (reference sequence). The V end lost 3 bases, the J end lost 5 bases, and 17 bases lay between the germline ends. In DNA form, the CDR3 reads TGTGCCAGCAGCTCCCGCGGGGGGGAACAGAATGAAAAACTGTTTTTT. This codes for CASSSRGGEQNEKLFF.

The rearrangement joins TRBV5-1 to TRBJ2-7; D not certain. The V end lost 3 bases, the J end lost 0 bases, and 19 bases lay between the germline ends. This CDR3 is 17 amino acids long. CDR1 and CDR2 from the germline V gene are SGHRS and YFSETQ. The CDR3 DNA follows: TGCGCCAGCAGCTCCGTCCCCACAGCCGAAAGCTCCTACGAGCAGTACTTC. It specifies CASSSVPTAESSYEQYF.

The chain couples TRBV28 to TRBJ2-1, with TRBD2 matching 8 bases. CDR3 length: 20 residues. Trimming removed 2 bases from V and 1 base from J; junction bases left unmatched: 16. Germline V lookup: CDR1 MDHEN, CDR2 SYDVKM. DNA of the CDR3: TGTGCCAGCAGTTTAGTTTTGGTTGGCGGGAGGCTTGGATCCTACAATGAGCAGTTCTTC. The encoded protein is CASSLVLVGGRLGSYNEQFF. The full variable domain, completed using reference TRBV28 and TRBJ2-1, is DVKVTQSSRYLVKRTGEKVFLECVQDMDHENMFWYRQDPGLGLRLIYFSYDVKMKEKGDIPEGYSVSREKKERFSLILESASTNQTSMYLCASSLVLVGGRLGSYNEQFFGPGTRLTVL.

The rearrangement uses TRBV19 and TRBJ1-5; 9 bases agree with TRBD1. The CDR3 covers 15 residues. V shed 4 bases and J 3 bases; nucleotides not matched to a gene: 4. Per germline, CDR1 LNHDA and CDR2 SQIVND (reference sequence). The CDR3 loop is CASSTRTGVNQPQHF. The CDR3 DNA is TGTGCCAGTAGTACCCGGACAGGGGTCAATCAGCCCCAGCATTTT.

The rearrangement joins TRBV5-4 to TRBJ2-7, with 9 bases identical to TRBD1. Germline CDR1 and CDR2: SGHNT and YYREEE (reference sequence). V lost 0 bases and J lost 0; bases outside the gene matches: 4. This CDR3 region has 16 residues. CDR3 amino acids: CASSLVGQGYSYEQYF. DNA for the CDR3: TGTGCCAGCAGCTTGGTGGGACAGGGCTACTCCTACGAGCAGTACTTC.

V and J are TRBV7-3 and TRBJ2-1, with TRBD1 as a possible D gene (5 bases). From germline, CDR1 is SGHTA and CDR2 FQGTGA. Trimming stripped 6 bases from V and 0 bases from J, with 15 bases between. This CDR3 spans 16 amino acids. Here the CDR3 DNA reads TGTGCCAGCAGAGCCGACAGACAGAGCTCCTACAATGAGCAGTTCTTC. Encoded protein: CASRADRQSSYNEQFF. Filled out from reference TRBV7-3 and TRBJ2-1, the complete variable domain reads GAGVSQTPSNKVTEKGKYVELRCDPISGHTALYWYRQSLGQGPEFLIYFQGTGAADDSGLPNDRFFAVRPEGSVSTLKIQRTERGDSAVYLCASRADRQSSYNEQFFGPGTRLTVL.

The chain couples TRBV28 to TRBJ2-1; maybe TRBD2 (6 bases). Germline CDR1 and CDR2: MDHEN and SYDVKM. V was trimmed by 11 bases and J by 1 base, leaving 15 bases between them. CDR3 length: 14 residues. CDR3 sequence reads: CAESGRLSYNEQFF. CDR3 nucleotide sequence: TGTGCCGAATCCGGGAGATTATCCTACAATGAGCAGTTCTTC.

The chain carries TRBV7-8 and TRBJ2-2; TRBD2 might be the D (5 bases). Germline CDR1 is SGHVS and CDR2 is FQNEAQ. The CDR3 spans 16 residues. V shed 5 bases and J shed 5 bases, with 18 bases lying between them. CDR3 DNA sequence: TGTGCCAGCAGCGCAATGGGAGCACCGGGGACCGGGGAGCTGTTTTTT. It codes for CASSAMGAPGTGELFF. Full variable domain (remainder filled in from reference TRBV7-8 and TRBJ2-2): GAGVSQSPRYKVAKRGQDVALRCDPISGHVSLFWYQQALGQGPEFLTYFQNEAQLDKSGLPSDRFFAERPEGSVSTLKIQRTQQEDSAVYLCASSAMGAPGTGELFFGEGSRLTVL.

V gene TRBV5-6 combines with J gene TRBJ2-5; D unresolved. The assigned J gene may be wrong: the sequence end matches TRBJ2-7 better. CDR3 length: 12 amino acids. Germline assignment: CDR1 SGHDT and CDR2 YYEEEE. As DNA, the CDR3 is TGTGCCAGCAGCTTGTACAGCTACGAGCAGTACTTC. Its translation: CASSLYSYEQYF.

The chain couples TRBV9 to TRBJ1-4; 7 bases line up with TRBD1. Germline CDR1 is SGDLS and CDR2 is YYNGEE. The CDR3 consists of 15 residues. Trimming removed 0 bases from V and 8 bases from J; junction bases left unmatched: 7. CDR3 amino acids: CASSVDQGGVEKLFF. The CDR3 DNA is TGTGCCAGCAGCGTAGATCAAGGGGGCGTAGAAAAACTGTTTTTT.

J is TRBJ1-5 and V is TRBV4-2; TRBD1 agrees at 12 bases. CDR3 length: 19 residues. From germline, CDR1 is LGHNA and CDR2 YNFKEQ. The junction had 11 bases not matched to a gene; V was cut back by 3 bases and J by 2 bases. The CDR3 here is CASSQLSGQGAVGNQPQHF. The CDR3 region has the DNA TGTGCCAGCAGCCAGTTGTCGGGACAGGGGGCTGTTGGCAATCAGCCCCAGCATTTT.

This sequence joins TRBV9 and TRBJ2-2; 7 bases line up with TRBD2. In germline, CDR1 is SGDLS, CDR2 YYNGEE. The CDR3 extends over 17 amino acids. Trimming cost V 0 bases and J 3 bases; bases outside gene matches: 8. The CDR3 DNA is TGTGCCAGCAGCGTAGTGGTGGGAGGGCCGGACACCGGGGAGCTGTTTTTT. Protein sequence: CASSVVVGGPDTGELFF.

The chain recombines TRBV5-4 with TRBJ2-7, with 13 nucleotides matching TRBD2. The J segment lost 3 bases and the V segment lost 4 bases, leaving 4 bases of the junction unmatched. This CDR3 contains 15 residues. CDR1 and CDR2 from the germline V gene are SGHNT and YYREEE (reference sequence). The CDR3 sequence is CASSTGTSGIYEQYF. In nucleotides, the CDR3 is TGTGCCAGCAGCACGGGGACTAGCGGGATCTACGAGCAGTACTTC.

The chain links TRBV4-1 to TRBJ2-3; 9 bases align to TRBD2. Per germline, CDR1 MGHRA and CDR2 YSYEKL. V lost 3 bases and J lost 4; bases outside the gene matches: 11. This CDR3 region has 17 residues. The CDR3 DNA sequence: TGCGCCAGCAGCCACCCTGCATTGGGCGGGAGGGCAGATACGCAGTATTTT. The encoded protein is CASSHPALGGRADTQYF.